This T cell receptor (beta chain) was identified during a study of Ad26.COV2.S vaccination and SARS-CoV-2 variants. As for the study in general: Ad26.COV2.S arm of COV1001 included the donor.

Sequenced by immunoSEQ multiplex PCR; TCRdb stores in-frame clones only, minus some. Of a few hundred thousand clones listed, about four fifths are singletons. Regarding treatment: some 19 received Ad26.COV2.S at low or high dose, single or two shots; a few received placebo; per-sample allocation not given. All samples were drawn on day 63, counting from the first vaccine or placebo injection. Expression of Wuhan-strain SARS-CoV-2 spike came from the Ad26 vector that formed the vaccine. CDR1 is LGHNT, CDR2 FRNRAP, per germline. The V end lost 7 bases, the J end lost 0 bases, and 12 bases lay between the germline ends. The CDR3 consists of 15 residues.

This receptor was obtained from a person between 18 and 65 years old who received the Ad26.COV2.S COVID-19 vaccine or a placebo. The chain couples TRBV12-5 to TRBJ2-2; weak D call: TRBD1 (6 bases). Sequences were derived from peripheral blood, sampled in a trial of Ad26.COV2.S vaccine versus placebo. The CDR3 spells CASVGQRANTGELFF. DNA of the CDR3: TGTGCTAGTGTTGGACAGAGGGCGAACACCGGGGAGCTGTTTTTT.